Presented here are 13 T cell receptor beta chains from one specimen sequenced in a study of blood T cell repertoires in COVID-19. Libraries were prepared by immunoSEQ multiplex PCR; TCRdb keeps only in-frame clonotypes and omits some of them. The sample holds over 200,000 clones, 70% to 90% seen once. The sequencing input was PBMCs or T cells enriched from blood (not recorded which). The receptors derive from a woman between 45 and 60 years old who had recovered from COVID-19.

This chain joins TRBV27 and TRBJ2-1; D might be TRBD1 (6 bases). Trimming pared 4 bases from V and 0 bases from J, leaving 22 bases between. Germline V CDR1 and CDR2: MNHEY, SMNVEV (reference sequence). The length of the CDR3 is 19 residues. The CDR3 nucleotides are TGTGCCAGCAGTTCCCAAATCTGGACAGCCCCGAGCTCCTACAATGAGCAGTTCTTC. Protein: CASSSQIWTAPSSYNEQFF.

The chain carries TRBV3-1 (or the pseudogene TRBV3-2) and TRBJ2-7; D remains unclear. The CDR3 contains 14 residues. Germline values: CDR1 LGHDT, CDR2 YNNKEL (reference sequence). V shed 0 bases and J shed 0 bases, with 6 bases lying between them. This chain's CDR3 is CASSQDRSSYEQYF. DNA for the CDR3: TGTGCCAGCAGCCAAGACAGAAGCTCCTACGAGCAGTACTTC.

This clone has a single count. This chain uses TRBV30 with TRBJ2-2; TRBD2 might be the D (6 bases). The CDR3 covers 15 residues. CDR1 GTSNPN and CDR2 SVGIG come from the germline V gene (reference sequence). Between the trimmed V and J ends, which lost 0 bases and 5 bases, there was a span of 13 bases. The CDR3 region has the DNA TGTGCCTGGAGTGTACTCGGACTAAGGACCGGGGAGCTGTTTTTT. Translating gives CAWSVLGLRTGELFF. Based on the CDR3 plus reference TRBV30 and TRBJ2-2, the full variable domain is SQTIHQWPATLVQPVGSPLSLECTVEGTSNPNLYWYRQAAGRGLQLLFYSVGIGQISSEVPQNLSASRPQDRQFILSSKKLLLSDSGFYLCAWSVLGLRTGELFFGEGSRLTVL.

The table lists this clone with a count of one. The chain couples TRBV5-1 to TRBJ1-2; D gene uncertain. V gave up 4 bases and J gave up 4 bases, with 11 bases separating them. This CDR3 has 13 amino acids. CDR1 and CDR2 from the germline V gene are SGHRS and YFSETQ. The CDR3 loop reads CASSRTEVYGYTF. DNA for the CDR3: TGCGCCAGCAGCCGAACAGAAGTCTATGGCTACACCTTC.

The chain uses TRBV28 and TRBJ2-7; 13 positions agree with TRBD2. J was trimmed by 13 bases and V by 6 bases; bases with no gene match: 12. Germline V lookup: CDR1 MDHEN, CDR2 SYDVKM. This CDR3 spans 14 amino acids. CDR3 in amino acids: CASSQTSGRTARYF. CDR3 nucleotides: TGTGCCAGCAGCCAGACTAGCGGGAGGACGGCGCGATACTTC.

In this sample, this clone turned up a few times. The chain has TRBV12-3 or TRBV12-4 and TRBJ2-1, with TRBD1 matching 8 bases. The CDR3 runs to 13 residues. Trimming took 0 bases from V and 16 from J; bases not matched to a gene: 8. CDR3 region: CASSLAPGQAQFF. The DNA for the CDR3 is TGTGCCAGCAGTTTAGCGCCGGGACAGGCTCAATTCTTC.

This clone was recorded a few times. This sequence joins TRBV5-4 and TRBJ1-5; perhaps TRBD1 as D (5 bases). This CDR3 is built from 12 residues. The V gene lost 4 bases and the J gene lost 9 bases, with 11 bases spanning the gap. Germline CDR1 is SGHNT and CDR2 is YYREEE (reference sequence). DNA for the CDR3: TGTGCCAGCAGCCAGGGCGCCGGGCCCCAGCATTTT. This translates into CASSQGAGPQHF.

This chain's CDR3 is CASSLDNSGNTIYF. The CDR3 DNA is TGTGCCAGCAGCTTGGATAACTCTGGAAACACCATATATTTT. This rearrangement joins TRBV5-4 to TRBJ1-3; D not certain. This CDR3 spans 14 amino acids. In germline, CDR1 is SGHNT, CDR2 YYREEE (reference sequence). With 0 bases removed from V and 0 bases from J, the gap between germline ends came to 4 bases.

The rearrangement uses TRBV7-9 and TRBJ2-2, with D maybe TRBD2 (6 bases). The V end was cut by 2 bases, the J end by 7 bases, with 20 bases between. The length of the CDR3 is 17 residues. CDR1 and CDR2 from the germline V gene are SEHNR and FQNEAQ (reference sequence). The CDR3 DNA sequence: TGTGCCAGCAGCTTATTCCCGGGAGCCACCCCGCGCGGGGAGCTGTTTTTT. Protein: CASSLFPGATPRGELFF.

The chain links TRBV7-2 to TRBJ2-5; possibly TRBD2 for D (6 bases). Looked up from germline, CDR1 is SGHTA and CDR2 is FQGNSA. The CDR3 has 14 residues. V was pared by 1 base and J by 3 bases, with 9 bases between. The CDR3 spells CASSLVGGKETQYF. CDR3 bases: TGTGCCAGCAGCTTAGTTGGGGGGAAAGAGACCCAGTACTTC.

This chain links TRBV3-1 (or the pseudogene TRBV3-2) with TRBJ2-7, with D tentatively TRBD2 (5 bases). The V gene's germline CDR1 is LGHDT and CDR2 YNNKEL (reference sequence). The CDR3 runs 14 residues. The ends were cut back, 1 base at V and 3 bases at J, with 10 bases in the middle. Here the CDR3 reads CASSQGRINYEQYF. CDR3 DNA sequence: TGTGCCAGCAGCCAAGGGAGGATCAACTACGAGCAGTACTTC.

The V call is TRBV27, the J call TRBJ1-5; D is unresolved. Trimming cost V 2 bases and J 4 bases, with 6 bases left between them. Germline-derived CDR1 and CDR2 are MNHEY and SMNVEV (reference sequence). The CDR3 has 13 amino acids. CDR3 residues: CASSLNLNQPQHF. CDR3 DNA sequence: TGTGCCAGCAGTTTAAATCTGAATCAGCCCCAGCATTTT.

The V and J genes are TRBV6-6 and TRBJ1-3; 9 nucleotides align to TRBD1. CDR3 length: 16 residues. Germline-derived CDR1 and CDR2 are MNHNY and SVGAGI (reference sequence). The J segment lost 3 bases and the V segment lost 7 bases, leaving 10 bases of the junction unmatched. The chain's CDR3 is CASTRDRDSGGNTIYF. In DNA, the CDR3 is TGTGCCAGCACACGGGACAGGGATTCGGGTGGAAACACCATATATTTT.